These T cell receptor beta chains were read from a single sample in a study of blood T cell repertoires in COVID-19. Some clones are missing from TCRdb's copy, which holds only in-frame ones; the method was immunoSEQ multiplex PCR. The repertoire holds almost 300,000 clones, with around nine tenths as singletons. Source material: peripheral blood. The receptors stem from a man in his sixties or seventies with acute or convalescent COVID-19. The CDR3 runs from the conserved cysteine through the conserved F or W. The D gene is left open where the match is weak. For some rows the clone size is stated as once, few or many, or as a class when expanded; others skip it.

V	size	D	J	CDR3	DNA
TRBV5-6	once	TRBD1	TRBJ1-1	CASRFDRVATEAFF	TGTGCCAGCAGGTTCGACAGGGTGGCCACTGAAGCTTTCTTT
TRBV20-1	NA	NA	TRBJ1-1	CSASPMSTEAFF	TGCAGTGCTAGTCCCATGAGCACCGAAGCTTTCTTT
TRBV7-9	NA	NA	TRBJ1-5	CASSLDRFNQPQHF	TGTGCCAGCAGCCTCGACAGATTCAATCAGCCCCAGCATTTT
TRBV10-3	NA	NA	TRBJ1-2	CAISDTRSPGYTF	TGTGCCATCAGTGACACAAGGAGTCCCGGCTACACCTTC
TRBV28	NA	TRBD1	TRBJ1-5	CASSSGQGDQPQHF	TGTGCCAGCAGTTCGGGACAGGGAGATCAGCCCCAGCATTTT
TRBV27	NA	NA	TRBJ1-1	CASYRAGKAFF	TGTGCCAGCTATAGGGCGGGGAAAGCTTTCTTT
TRBV19	NA	TRBD1	TRBJ1-1	CASSMLLGQGGTEAFF	TGTGCCAGTAGTATGCTATTAGGACAGGGAGGCACTGAAGCTTTCTTT
TRBV3-1/TRBV3-2	NA	NA	TRBJ1-3	CASSQLGAFSGNTIYF	TGTGCCAGCAGCCAACTGGGGGCCTTCTCTGGAAACACCATATATTTT
TRBV29-1	NA	NA	TRBJ1-2	CSVEGIWGGPRAAGYTF	TGCAGCGTTGAGGGGATCTGGGGGGGGCCTCGGGCGGCCGGCTACACCTTC
TRBV13	NA	NA	TRBJ1-3	CASSLYSGNTIYF	TGTGCCAGCAGCTTGTACTCTGGAAACACCATATATTTT
TRBV4-2	NA	TRBD2	TRBJ2-4	CASSQDYGGPGLAGSFIQYF	TGTGCCAGCAGCCAAGATTACGGGGGGCCCGGACTAGCGGGATCTTTCATTCAGTACTTC
TRBV7-2	NA	TRBD1	TRBJ2-7	CASSLSGTGYYEQYF	TGTGCCAGCAGCTTAAGTGGGACAGGGTACTACGAGCAGTACTTC
TRBV19	NA	NA	TRBJ2-5	CASIFRGRGTQYF	TGTGCCAGTATTTTCCGCGGCCGGGGGACCCAGTACTTC
TRBV2	NA	TRBD1	TRBJ2-6	CASSPILGDRYSGANVLTF	TGTGCCAGCAGTCCCATCCTTGGGGACAGATACTCTGGGGCCAACGTCCTGACTTTC
TRBV4-3	few	TRBD2	TRBJ2-5	CASSQESLAGGQETQYF	TGCGCCAGCAGCCAAGAGAGTCTGGCGGGGGGGCAAGAGACCCAGTACTTC
TRBV7-2	NA	NA	TRBJ2-7	CASSLAWGGNHYEQYF	TGTGCCAGCAGCTTAGCGTGGGGCGGGAATCACTACGAGCAGTACTTC
TRBV3-1/TRBV3-2	NA	TRBD1	TRBJ2-1	CASSQVLRDRGLKFF	TGTGCCAGCAGCCAAGTCCTCCGGGACAGGGGGCTAAAGTTCTTC
TRBV7-9	NA	TRBD1	TRBJ2-5	CASSFGTGGGEETQYF	TGTGCCAGCAGCTTTGGTACAGGGGGTGGGGAAGAGACCCAGTACTTC
TRBV6-5	NA	TRBD2	TRBJ2-2	CASSQREGTGELFF	TGTGCCAGCAGCCAGCGGGAGGGCACCGGGGAGCTGTTTTTT
TRBV5-5	NA	TRBD1	TRBJ1-2	CASSGSTGNYGYTF	TGTGCCAGCAGCGGCTCGACAGGGAACTATGGCTACACCTTC
TRBV4-3	NA	TRBD1	TRBJ2-3	CASSQDYGQGQADTQYF	TGCGCCAGCAGCCAAGATTATGGACAGGGCCAGGCAGATACGCAGTATTTT
TRBV28	few	TRBD2	TRBJ2-7	CASSLGAGGVYEQYF	TGTGCCAGCAGTTTAGGAGCGGGAGGGGTTTACGAGCAGTACTTC
TRBV7-9	NA	NA	TRBJ1-1	CASSPTPGSTGGTEAFF	TGTGCCAGCAGCCCTACCCCAGGGTCGACTGGTGGGACTGAAGCTTTCTTT
TRBV12-3/TRBV12-4	NA	NA	TRBJ2-1	CASSPRVGEQFF	TGTGCCAGCAGTCCCAGGGTTGGTGAGCAGTTCTTC
TRBV28	NA	TRBD1	TRBJ1-2	CASRDSAFYGYTF	TGTGCCAGTCGGGACAGCGCCTTCTATGGCTACACCTTC
TRBV24-1	NA	TRBD2	TRBJ2-1	CATSDQRGSSYNEQFF	TGTGCCACCAGTGATCAGCGGGGTAGCTCCTACAATGAGCAGTTCTTC
TRBV4-1	NA	TRBD2	TRBJ2-3	CASSQVRTSGSTDTQYF	TGCGCCAGCAGCCAAGTACGCACTAGCGGTAGCACAGATACGCAGTATTTT
TRBV25-1	few	NA	TRBJ1-2	CASSEYFGGDGYTF	TGTGCCAGCAGTGAATATTTCGGAGGGGACGGCTACACCTTC
TRBV18	NA	NA	TRBJ1-2	CASSPRTVPVYGYTF	TGTGCCAGCTCACCAAGGACAGTACCCGTCTATGGCTACACCTTC
TRBV7-9	once	NA	TRBJ1-1	CASSSQVQNTEAFF	TGTGCCAGCAGCTCGCAGGTACAGAACACTGAAGCTTTCTTT
TRBV6-5	NA	TRBD2	TRBJ2-1	CASSYGTSGKNEQFF	TGTGCCAGCAGTTACGGGACTAGCGGGAAAAATGAGCAGTTCTTC
TRBV7-2	NA	NA	TRBJ2-1	CASSLAPSSQFF	TGTGCCAGCAGCCTAGCTCCTAGCTCACAGTTCTTC
TRBV7-2	NA	NA	TRBJ2-7	CASSFSTGTISTYEQYF	TGTGCCAGCAGCTTTTCCACCGGGACAATTTCTACCTACGAGCAGTACTTC
TRBV11-1	NA	NA	TRBJ2-1	CASSPDLPGYNEQFF	TGTGCCAGCAGCCCAGACCTTCCCGGGTACAATGAGCAGTTCTTC
TRBV7-6	NA	NA	TRBJ2-5	CASSLVGVETQYF	TGTGCCAGCAGCTTAGTAGGGGTTGAGACCCAGTACTTC
TRBV9	NA	NA	TRBJ1-3	CASSPRTRGGNTIYF	TGTGCCAGCAGCCCTAGGACACGAGGTGGAAACACCATATATTTT
TRBV30	NA	TRBD1	TRBJ1-3	CAWSAGGAENTIYF	TGTGCCTGGAGCGCAGGGGGCGCGGAAAACACCATATATTTT
TRBV4-2	NA	TRBD1	TRBJ2-7	CASSQDRGLSREQYF	TGTGCCAGCAGCCAAGACAGGGGGCTATCCCGCGAGCAGTACTTC
TRBV5-4	NA	NA	TRBJ2-7	CASSLAGSLSYEQYF	TGTGCCAGCAGCTTGGCTGGTAGCCTTTCCTACGAGCAGTACTTC
TRBV29-1	NA	TRBD1	TRBJ2-7	CSVEGQGAYEQYF	TGCAGCGTTGAAGGGCAGGGGGCCTACGAGCAGTACTTC
TRBV7-2	NA	NA	TRBJ2-1	CASSVDYYNEQFF	TGTGCCAGCAGCGTGGACTACTACAATGAGCAGTTCTTC
TRBV5-1	NA	TRBD1	TRBJ2-7	CASSLDPTGTSYEQYF	TGCGCCAGCAGCTTGGACCCGACAGGGACCTCCTACGAGCAGTACTTC
TRBV5-1	NA	TRBD1	TRBJ1-4	CASSPGQGNEKLFF	TGCGCCAGCAGCCCGGGACAGGGGAATGAAAAACTGTTTTTT
TRBV28	NA	TRBD1	TRBJ2-7	CASGGRGNEQYF	TGTGCCAGCGGGGGCAGGGGGAACGAGCAGTACTTC
TRBV14	NA	NA	TRBJ1-6	CASSQTQGGNSPLHF	TGTGCCAGCAGCCAAACACAGGGTGGTAATTCACCCCTCCACTTT
TRBV11-2	NA	TRBD2	TRBJ2-3	CASSLASGSYADTQYF	TGTGCCAGCAGCCTAGCTAGCGGGAGCTACGCAGATACGCAGTATTTT
TRBV2	NA	TRBD1	TRBJ2-7	CASSEVSPGTGPSLYF	TGTGCCAGCAGCGAAGTTTCTCCCGGGACAGGGCCCAGTTTGTACTTC
TRBV27	once	TRBD2	TRBJ2-5	CASKSVAGALEETQYF	TGTGCCAGCAAGTCGGTAGCGGGGGCCCTAGAAGAGACCCAGTACTTC